Listed below are T cell receptor beta chains from one sample, sequenced in a study of technical replicates of blood from a few donors. Libraries were prepared by immunoSEQ multiplex PCR; TCRdb keeps only in-frame clonotypes and omits some of them. The sample holds under 70,000 clones, roughly 92% seen once. The sample taken for sequencing was PBMCs. These receptors originate from a human donor in good health. Some clones in this sample may be carry-over from other donors' samples. Each CDR3 is given with its conserved first and last residue. The D gene is left open where the match is weak. Expanded clones are given a class, and other clones once, few, many or no size at all.

V	size	D	J	DNA	CDR3
TRBV5-1	NA	TRBD2	TRBJ2-3	TGCGCCAGCAGCATCGGGGGGGCTCAAGATACGCAGTATTTT	CASSIGGAQDTQYF
TRBV14	few	NA	TRBJ2-7	TGTGCCAGCAGCCAAGACGTCAGCCCAGGGTTCTCCTACGAGCAGTACTTC	CASSQDVSPGFSYEQYF
TRBV2	NA	NA	TRBJ2-7	TGTGCCAGCAGGGGCAGGGAGGTATCGCGCGAGCAGTACTTC	CASRGREVSREQYF
TRBV14	NA	NA	TRBJ2-2	TGTGCCAGCAGCCAAGGGCAGGGTTGGACCGGGGAGCTGTTTTTT	CASSQGQGWTGELFF
TRBV9	NA	NA	TRBJ1-1	TGTGCCAGCAGCGTCCTTCCCGGGGGAAGCACTGAAGCTTTCTTT	CASSVLPGGSTEAFF
TRBV5-6	NA	TRBD2	TRBJ2-1	TGTGCCAGCAGCTTGGCGGGACTAGCGAAAGAGCAGTTCTTC	CASSLAGLAKEQFF
TRBV27	NA	NA	TRBJ2-7	TGTGCCAGCAGTTTTGCCAGAAGCTCCTACGAGCAGTACTTC	CASSFARSSYEQYF
TRBV6-1	NA	TRBD1	TRBJ1-1	TGTGCCAGCAGTGAGGGGACAGCGAACACTGAAGCTTTCTTT	CASSEGTANTEAFF
TRBV11-3	NA	NA	TRBJ2-1	TGTGCCAGCAGCTTAGAGGGCGCCTACAATGAGCAGTTCTTC	CASSLEGAYNEQFF
TRBV30	NA	NA	TRBJ2-7	TGTGCCTGGAGTGTCGGACAGACCTACGAGCAGTACTTC	CAWSVGQTYEQYF
TRBV5-1	NA	TRBD1	TRBJ2-1	TGCGCCAGCAGCTTGGAAGGGGGCGAATACAATGAGCAGTTCTTC	CASSLEGGEYNEQFF
TRBV2	NA	NA	TRBJ1-4	TGTGCCAGCAGCCAATGGACTTTTAGTAATGAAAAACTGTTTTTT	CASSQWTFSNEKLFF
TRBV7-8	NA	NA	TRBJ2-7	TGTGCCAGCAGCTTGAGCTCCTACGAGCAGTACTTC	CASSLSSYEQYF
TRBV2	NA	TRBD1	TRBJ2-4	TGTGCCAGCAGTGAAGGGACAGGGGTGGAAAACATTCAGTACTTC	CASSEGTGVENIQYF